This T cell receptor (beta chain) was identified during a study of identical twins. Study results and caveats: Diverse VJ usage suggested most zero-insertion clonotypes were not invariant T cells. Twin pairs' shared out-of-frame alpha sequences were enriched in low generation probability.

A universal primer site came from template switching; cDNA carried unique molecular identifiers. TCRdb itself ran the 5' RACE reads through MiXCR, one entry per CDR3 protein. The sample lists about 530,000 distinct CDR3 sequences; about 16% were seen once. This CDR3 region has 15 residues. V was clipped by 7 bases and J by 0 bases, with 13 bases between them. Germline V lookup: CDR1 SNHLY, CDR2 FYNNEI. The table lists this clonotype with a count of one. Its antigen is still unknown. In addition, the sample was reused for a study of yellow fever vaccine responses in identical twins. That paper notes: As reported, the vaccine T cell response of twins seemed partly convergent and partly personalized.

Sequencing was performed on CD4+ T cells sorted from blood. The rearrangement uses TRBV2 and TRBJ2-4; no definite D call. The receptor comes from a young woman in good health. CDR3 sequence reads: CASTRQTLAKNIQYF. Written as DNA, the CDR3 is TGTGCCAGCACTAGGCAAACCTTAGCCAAAAACATTCAGTACTTC.